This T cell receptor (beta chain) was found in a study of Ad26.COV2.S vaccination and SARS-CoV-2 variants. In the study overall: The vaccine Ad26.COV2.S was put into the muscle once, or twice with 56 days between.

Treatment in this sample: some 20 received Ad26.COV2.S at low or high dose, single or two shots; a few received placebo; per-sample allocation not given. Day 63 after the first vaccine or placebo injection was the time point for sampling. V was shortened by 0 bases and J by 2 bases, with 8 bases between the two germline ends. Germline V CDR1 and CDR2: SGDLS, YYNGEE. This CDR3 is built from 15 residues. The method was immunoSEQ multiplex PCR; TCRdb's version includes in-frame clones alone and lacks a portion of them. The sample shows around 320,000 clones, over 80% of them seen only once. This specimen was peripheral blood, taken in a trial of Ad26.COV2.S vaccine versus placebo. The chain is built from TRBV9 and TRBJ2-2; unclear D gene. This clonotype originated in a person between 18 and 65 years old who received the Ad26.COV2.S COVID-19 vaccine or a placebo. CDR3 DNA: TGTGCCAGCAGCGTAGTACAGTCAAACACCGGGGAGCTGTTTTTT. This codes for CASSVVQSNTGELFF.